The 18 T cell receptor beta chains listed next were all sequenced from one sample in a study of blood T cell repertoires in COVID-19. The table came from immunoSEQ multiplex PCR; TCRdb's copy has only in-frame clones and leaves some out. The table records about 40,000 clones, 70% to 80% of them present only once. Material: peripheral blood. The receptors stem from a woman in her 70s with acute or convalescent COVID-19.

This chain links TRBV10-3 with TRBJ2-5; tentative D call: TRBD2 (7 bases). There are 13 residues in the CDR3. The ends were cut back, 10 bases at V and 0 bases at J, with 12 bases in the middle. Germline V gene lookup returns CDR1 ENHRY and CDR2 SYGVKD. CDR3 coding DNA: TGTGCCAGCCAGCGGGACAACCAAGAGACCCAGTACTTC. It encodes CASQRDNQETQYF.

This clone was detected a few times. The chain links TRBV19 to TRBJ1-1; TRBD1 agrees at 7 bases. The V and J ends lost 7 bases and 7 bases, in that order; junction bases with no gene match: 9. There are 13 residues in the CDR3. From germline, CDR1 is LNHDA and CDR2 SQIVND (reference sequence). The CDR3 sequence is CASTYGTEVEAFF. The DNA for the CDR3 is TGTGCCAGTACCTACGGGACAGAAGTTGAAGCTTTCTTT.

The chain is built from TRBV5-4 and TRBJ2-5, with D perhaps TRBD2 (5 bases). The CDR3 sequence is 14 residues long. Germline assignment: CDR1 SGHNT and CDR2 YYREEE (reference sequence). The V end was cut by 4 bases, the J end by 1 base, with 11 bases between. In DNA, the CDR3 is TGTGCCAGCAGCATACTAGGGATCCAAGAGACCCAGTACTTC. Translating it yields CASSILGIQETQYF. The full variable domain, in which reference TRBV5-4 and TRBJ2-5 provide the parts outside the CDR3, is ETGVTQSPTHLIKTRGQQVTLRCSSQSGHNTVSWYQQALGQGPQFIFQYYREEENGRGNFPPRFSGLQFPNYSSELNVNALELDDSALYLCASSILGIQETQYFGPGTRLLVL.

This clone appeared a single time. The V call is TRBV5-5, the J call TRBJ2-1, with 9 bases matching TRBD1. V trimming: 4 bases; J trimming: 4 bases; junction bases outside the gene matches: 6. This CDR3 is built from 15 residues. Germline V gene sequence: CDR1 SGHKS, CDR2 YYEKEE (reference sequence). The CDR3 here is CASSATGQGYNEQFF. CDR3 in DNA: TGTGCCAGCAGCGCGACGGGACAGGGATACAATGAGCAGTTCTTC.

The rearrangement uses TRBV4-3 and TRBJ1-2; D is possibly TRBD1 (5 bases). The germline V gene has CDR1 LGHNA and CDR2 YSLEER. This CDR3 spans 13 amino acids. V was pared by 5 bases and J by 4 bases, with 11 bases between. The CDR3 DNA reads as TGCGCCAGCAGCAAACAGGCATCCTATGGCTACACCTTC. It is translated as CASSKQASYGYTF.

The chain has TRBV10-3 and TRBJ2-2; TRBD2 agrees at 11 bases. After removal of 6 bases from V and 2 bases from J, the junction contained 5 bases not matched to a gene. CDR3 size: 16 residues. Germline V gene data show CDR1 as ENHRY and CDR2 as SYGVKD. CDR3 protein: CAIRKTSGTNTGELFF. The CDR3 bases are TGTGCCATCAGGAAGACTAGCGGGACAAACACCGGGGAGCTGTTTTTT.

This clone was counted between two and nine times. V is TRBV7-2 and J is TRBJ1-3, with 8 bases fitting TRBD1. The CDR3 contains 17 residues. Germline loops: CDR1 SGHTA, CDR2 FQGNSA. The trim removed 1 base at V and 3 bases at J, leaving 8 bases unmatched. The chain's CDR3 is CASSLVPGGNYGNTIYF. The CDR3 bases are TGTGCCAGCAGCTTAGTTCCAGGGGGCAACTATGGAAACACCATATATTTT.

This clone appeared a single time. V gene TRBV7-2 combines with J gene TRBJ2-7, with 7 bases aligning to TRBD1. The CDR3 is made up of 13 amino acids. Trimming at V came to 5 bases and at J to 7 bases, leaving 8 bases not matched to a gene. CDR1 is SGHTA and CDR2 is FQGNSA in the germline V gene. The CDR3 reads CASSQTGDREQYF. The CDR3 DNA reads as TGTGCCAGCAGCCAAACAGGGGACCGGGAGCAGTACTTC. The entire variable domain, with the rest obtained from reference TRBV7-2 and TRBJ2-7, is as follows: GAGVSQSPSNKVTEKGKDVELRCDPISGHTALYWYRQSLGQGLEFLIYFQGNSAPDKSGLPSDRFSAERTGGSVSTLTIQRTQQEDSAVYLCASSQTGDREQYFGPGTRLTVT.

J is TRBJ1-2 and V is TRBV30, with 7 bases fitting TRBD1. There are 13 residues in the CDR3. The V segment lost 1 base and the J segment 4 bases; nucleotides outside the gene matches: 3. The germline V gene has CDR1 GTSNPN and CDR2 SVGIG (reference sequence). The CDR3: CAWSGAGGYGYTF. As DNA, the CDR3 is TGTGCCTGGAGTGGGGCAGGGGGCTATGGCTACACCTTC.

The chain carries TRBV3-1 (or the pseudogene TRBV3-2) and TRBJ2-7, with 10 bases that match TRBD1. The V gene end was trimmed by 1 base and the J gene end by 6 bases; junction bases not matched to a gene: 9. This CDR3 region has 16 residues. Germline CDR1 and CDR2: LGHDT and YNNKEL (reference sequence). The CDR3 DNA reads TGTGCCAGCAGCCAAGTTCGGACAGGGGGTAAGGGCGAGCAGTACTTC. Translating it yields CASSQVRTGGKGEQYF.

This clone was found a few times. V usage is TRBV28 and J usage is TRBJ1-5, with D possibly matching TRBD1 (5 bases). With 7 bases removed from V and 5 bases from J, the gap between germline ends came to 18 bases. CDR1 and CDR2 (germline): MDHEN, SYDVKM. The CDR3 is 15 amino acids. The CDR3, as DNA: TGTGCCAGCACCTCGCACTGGGGCGAGGATCAGCCCCAGCATTTT. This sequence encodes CASTSHWGEDQPQHF.

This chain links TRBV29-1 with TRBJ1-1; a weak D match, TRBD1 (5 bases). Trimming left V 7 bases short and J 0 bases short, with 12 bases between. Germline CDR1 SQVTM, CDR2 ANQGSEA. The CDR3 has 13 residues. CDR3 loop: CSGGRRMNTEAFF. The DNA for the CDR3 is TGCAGCGGGGGACGGCGGATGAACACTGAAGCTTTCTTT. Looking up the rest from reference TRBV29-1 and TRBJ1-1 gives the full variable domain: SAVISQKPSRDICQRGTSLTIQCQVDSQVTMMFWYRQQPGQSLTLIATANQGSEATYESGFVIDKFPISRPNLTFSTLTVSNMSPEDSSIYLCSGGRRMNTEAFFGQGTRLTVV.

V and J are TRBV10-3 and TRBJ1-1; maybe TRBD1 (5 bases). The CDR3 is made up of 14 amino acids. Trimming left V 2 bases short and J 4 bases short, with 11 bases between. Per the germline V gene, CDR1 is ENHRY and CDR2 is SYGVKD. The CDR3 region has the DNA TGTGCCATCAGTGAGGATACAGGTGTCACTGAAGCTTTCTTT. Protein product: CAISEDTGVTEAFF.

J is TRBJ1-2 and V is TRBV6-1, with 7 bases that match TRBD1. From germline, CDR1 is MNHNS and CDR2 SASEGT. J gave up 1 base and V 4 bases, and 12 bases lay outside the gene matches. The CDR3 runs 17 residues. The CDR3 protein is CASSGPTGPTGNYGYTF. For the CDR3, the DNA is TGTGCCAGCAGTGGACCGACAGGGCCCACTGGTAACTATGGCTACACCTTC.

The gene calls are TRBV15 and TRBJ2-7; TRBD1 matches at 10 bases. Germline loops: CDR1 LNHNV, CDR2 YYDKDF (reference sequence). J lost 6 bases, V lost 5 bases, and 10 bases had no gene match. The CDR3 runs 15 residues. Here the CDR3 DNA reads TGTGCCACCAGCCGTCCGGGGACAGGGGACGGCGAGCAGTACTTC. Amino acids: CATSRPGTGDGEQYF.

The CDR3 DNA reads as TGTGCCAGCAGCGTAGGAAACAGGGGGCCGCAGTATGGCTACACCTTC. Protein: CASSVGNRGPQYGYTF. This rearrangement joins TRBV9 to TRBJ1-2; TRBD1 agrees at 9 bases. CDR1 is SGDLS and CDR2 is YYNGEE in the germline V gene. The V segment lost 0 bases and the J segment 5 bases; nucleotides outside the gene matches: 8. CDR3 length equals 16 residues.

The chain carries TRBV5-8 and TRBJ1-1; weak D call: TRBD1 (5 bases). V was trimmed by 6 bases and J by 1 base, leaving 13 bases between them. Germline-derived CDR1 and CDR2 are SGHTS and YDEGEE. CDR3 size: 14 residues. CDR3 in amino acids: CASTKWGGNTEAFF. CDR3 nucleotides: TGTGCCAGCACCAAGTGGGGGGGGAACACTGAAGCTTTCTTT.

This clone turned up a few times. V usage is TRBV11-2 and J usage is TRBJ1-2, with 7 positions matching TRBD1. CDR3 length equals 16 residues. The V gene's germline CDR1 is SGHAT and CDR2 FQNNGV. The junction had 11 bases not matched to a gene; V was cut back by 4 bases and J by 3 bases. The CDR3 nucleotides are TGTGCCAGCAGCTCCTTCTTTGGACAGGACGACTATGGCTACACCTTC. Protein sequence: CASSSFFGQDDYGYTF.